This T cell receptor beta chain was recovered during a study of T cells after posttransplantation cyclophosphamide. General study findings and limits: Recipient CMV seropositivity and CMV reactivation strongly tracked TRB clonality. Donor-recipient repertoire similarity was low at 1-2 months, rising over year one. Tissue-infiltrating T cells from skin or gut overlapped little with blood T cells.

V lost 0 bases to trimming and J lost 2 bases, with 8 bases between them. The CDR3 has 15 amino acids. CDR1 is MNHEY and CDR2 is SVGAGI in the germline V gene. The repertoire was sequenced with immunoSEQ multiplex PCR; TCRdb's copy has only in-frame clones and lacks some. This sample yields 7,500 to 10,000 clones, of which around 90% are seen a single time; 4.2% belongs to the top ten. Control samples came 1 year after myeloablative marrow transplants with methotrexate plus calcineurin inhibitor. As for this clone: Its antigen is not known.

This specimen consisted of PBMCs, obtained 430 to 450 days after allogeneic stem cell transplant with calcineurin inhibitor and methotrexate. The TCR comes from a male patient between 45 and 60 years old who received an allogeneic stem cell transplant from an unrelated donor, was CMV-positive, and had chronic GVHD only. Some of these T cells may belong to the graft donor. The chain combines TRBV6-5 with TRBJ1-5; possible D gene TRBD1, 6 bases. The CDR3 protein is CASSYSGGGNQPQHF. The CDR3 DNA follows: TGTGCCAGCAGTTACTCAGGGGGAGGCAATCAGCCCCAGCATTTT.